This is a list of T cell receptor beta chains from one sample in a study of cytomegalovirus exposure and HLA in healthy donors. Sequenced by immunoSEQ multiplex PCR; TCRdb stores in-frame clones only, minus some. The sample yields about 62,000 clones, about 87% seen once. The sequencing input was PBMCs. The receptors stem from a man aged 18-30 years in good health and CMV-seronegative. The CDR3 runs from the conserved cysteine through the conserved F or W. A D gene is named only where the DNA matches it firmly. For some rows the clone size is stated as once, few or many, or as a class when expanded; others skip it.

CDR3nt: TGTGCCAGCAGCGTAGAAGAGATCGACGAGCAGTACTTC
CDR3aa: CASSVEEIDEQYF
j_gene: TRBJ2-7
d_gene: -
abundance: once
v_gene: TRBV9

CDR3nt: TGTGCCAGCGGAGGGTCCAATGAGCAGTTCTTC
CDR3aa: CASGGSNEQFF
j_gene: TRBJ2-1
d_gene: -
abundance: -
v_gene: TRBV2

CDR3nt: TGTGCCAGCAGCAGAAACAGGGGGCCTTCGGATGAGCAGTTCTTC
CDR3aa: CASSRNRGPSDEQFF
j_gene: TRBJ2-1
d_gene: TRBD1
abundance: -
v_gene: TRBV7-8

CDR3nt: TGCGCCAGCAGCCGGGGGGGGGACCAAGAGACCCAGTACTTC
CDR3aa: CASSRGGDQETQYF
j_gene: TRBJ2-5
d_gene: TRBD2
abundance: -
v_gene: TRBV5-1

CDR3nt: TGTGCCTGGAGCAGGGACAGGCCGCTAGGCTACACCTTC
CDR3aa: CAWSRDRPLGYTF
j_gene: TRBJ1-2
d_gene: TRBD1
abundance: -
v_gene: TRBV30

CDR3nt: TGTGCCAGCAGCCCCCGGGATTTCATGAATACTGAAGCTTTCTTT
CDR3aa: CASSPRDFMNTEAFF
j_gene: TRBJ1-1
d_gene: -
abundance: -
v_gene: TRBV7-9

CDR3nt: TGTGCCAGCTCACCACGTCGACAGGTCCCCCCACACACCTTC
CDR3aa: CASSPRRQVPPHTF
j_gene: TRBJ1-2
d_gene: -
abundance: -
v_gene: TRBV18

CDR3nt: TGCGCCAGCAGCCAGGGACTAGAGCCTTACGAGCAGTACTTC
CDR3aa: CASSQGLEPYEQYF
j_gene: TRBJ2-7
d_gene: TRBD2
abundance: -
v_gene: TRBV5-1

CDR3nt: TGTGCCAGCAGTTATGTGGACAGGGGGGGTAATGAGCAGTTCTTC
CDR3aa: CASSYVDRGGNEQFF
j_gene: TRBJ2-1
d_gene: TRBD1
abundance: -
v_gene: TRBV6-5

CDR3nt: TGTGCCAGCAGCTTATACGGGTCTGGAAACACCATATATTTT
CDR3aa: CASSLYGSGNTIYF
j_gene: TRBJ1-3
d_gene: -
abundance: -
v_gene: TRBV7-3

CDR3nt: TGTGCCAGCAGCCAAAGTCTACAGGTGGGAGATACGCAGTATTTT
CDR3aa: CASSQSLQVGDTQYF
j_gene: TRBJ2-3
d_gene: -
abundance: -
v_gene: TRBV7-9

CDR3nt: TGTGCCAGCACCCAGACGGGGGGCGGCAACGAGCAGTACTTC
CDR3aa: CASTQTGGGNEQYF
j_gene: TRBJ2-7
d_gene: -
abundance: -
v_gene: TRBV6-5

CDR3nt: TGTGCCAGCAGCTTGGTCCTGGGGGCAGAGACCCAGTACTTC
CDR3aa: CASSLVLGAETQYF
j_gene: TRBJ2-5
d_gene: -
abundance: once
v_gene: TRBV5-4

CDR3nt: TGTGCCAGCAGCGCACAGGGAGGGACTGAAGCTTTCTTT
CDR3aa: CASSAQGGTEAFF
j_gene: TRBJ1-1
d_gene: -
abundance: -
v_gene: TRBV9

CDR3nt: TGTGCCAGCAGCCCCACTCATCAGCCCCAGCATTTT
CDR3aa: CASSPTHQPQHF
j_gene: TRBJ1-5
d_gene: -
abundance: -
v_gene: TRBV6-9

CDR3nt: TGTGCCAGCAGCACCGCCGCCGAGGGCTCCTACGAGCAGTACTTC
CDR3aa: CASSTAAEGSYEQYF
j_gene: TRBJ2-7
d_gene: -
abundance: -
v_gene: TRBV28

CDR3nt: TGCGCCAGCAGCTTGGCGGGGGGAGGGGGATCCGATGAGCAGTTCTTC
CDR3aa: CASSLAGGGGSDEQFF
j_gene: TRBJ2-1
d_gene: -
abundance: few
v_gene: TRBV5-1

CDR3nt: TGTGCCAGCAGCTTACCCCTAGCCGCTGTCGAGACCCAGTACTTC
CDR3aa: CASSLPLAAVETQYF
j_gene: TRBJ2-5
d_gene: -
abundance: -
v_gene: TRBV7-9

CDR3nt: TGTGCCAGCAATCCCCAGGGAAGGGGCACTGAAGCTTTCTTT
CDR3aa: CASNPQGRGTEAFF
j_gene: TRBJ1-1
d_gene: -
abundance: -
v_gene: TRBV6-5

CDR3nt: TGCGCCAGCAGCGCGACCGGGGAGCTGTTTTTT
CDR3aa: CASSATGELFF
j_gene: TRBJ2-2
d_gene: -
abundance: -
v_gene: TRBV4-1

CDR3nt: TGTGCCAGCAGCGCAGAGGGCAATCAGCCCCAGCATTTT
CDR3aa: CASSAEGNQPQHF
j_gene: TRBJ1-5
d_gene: -
abundance: -
v_gene: TRBV5-8

CDR3nt: TGTGCCTGGAGCCTAGGACAGAGCCAAGATACCCAGCATTTT
CDR3aa: CAWSLGQSQDTQHF
j_gene: TRBJ1-5
d_gene: -
abundance: once
v_gene: TRBV30

CDR3nt: TGTGCCAGCAGCCTCTCGACTCTCACCTACAATGAGCAGTTCTTC
CDR3aa: CASSLSTLTYNEQFF
j_gene: TRBJ2-1
d_gene: -
abundance: -
v_gene: TRBV6-1

CDR3nt: TGCGCCAGCAGCTCATGGAGAGCGGAGGATTCACCCCTCCACTTT
CDR3aa: CASSSWRAEDSPLHF
j_gene: TRBJ1-6
d_gene: -
abundance: -
v_gene: TRBV5-1

CDR3nt: TGCGCCAGCAGTGACAACAGCCTCTATAATTCACCCCTCCACTTT
CDR3aa: CASSDNSLYNSPLHF
j_gene: TRBJ1-6
d_gene: -
abundance: -
v_gene: TRBV10-1

CDR3nt: TGTGCCAGCAGCCAAACAGAGAACCAAGAGACCCAGTACTTC
CDR3aa: CASSQTENQETQYF
j_gene: TRBJ2-5
d_gene: -
abundance: once
v_gene: TRBV11-1

CDR3nt: TGTGCCAGCAGCGTAGGCCAGTATAATTCTGAGACCCAGTACTTC
CDR3aa: CASSVGQYNSETQYF
j_gene: TRBJ2-5
d_gene: -
abundance: few
v_gene: TRBV9

CDR3nt: TGTGCCAGCAGCTTAGCGACTAGCGGCCCCTACGAGCAGTACTTC
CDR3aa: CASSLATSGPYEQYF
j_gene: TRBJ2-7
d_gene: TRBD2
abundance: -
v_gene: TRBV7-8

CDR3nt: TGTGCCAGTAGTATCGGGGGGTCCTATGGCTACACCTTC
CDR3aa: CASSIGGSYGYTF
j_gene: TRBJ1-2
d_gene: -
abundance: -
v_gene: TRBV19

CDR3nt: TGTGCCAGCAGCAATCCCGGGACAGGGCTAAAAGAGACCCAGTACTTC
CDR3aa: CASSNPGTGLKETQYF
j_gene: TRBJ2-5
d_gene: TRBD1
abundance: -
v_gene: TRBV7-8

CDR3nt: TGTGCCAGCAGCTTAGCGACAGGGGGCTTCACTGAAGCTTTCTTT
CDR3aa: CASSLATGGFTEAFF
j_gene: TRBJ1-1
d_gene: TRBD1
abundance: -
v_gene: TRBV7-6

CDR3nt: TGTGCCAGCAGTGAAGCGCGTCTTTTGGATGAGCAGTTCTTC
CDR3aa: CASSEARLLDEQFF
j_gene: TRBJ2-1
d_gene: -
abundance: -
v_gene: TRBV6-1

CDR3nt: TGTGCCCCCCTTCGGGGCGGGGACGGGAATCAGCCCCAGCATTTT
CDR3aa: CAPLRGGDGNQPQHF
j_gene: TRBJ1-5
d_gene: -
abundance: -
v_gene: TRBV19

CDR3nt: TGCAGCGTTTACAGGGGCCATGGCTACACCTTC
CDR3aa: CSVYRGHGYTF
j_gene: TRBJ1-2
d_gene: TRBD1
abundance: -
v_gene: TRBV29-1

CDR3nt: TGTGCCAGCAGCGCCATGTCGGGTTTGGAGACCCAGTACTTC
CDR3aa: CASSAMSGLETQYF
j_gene: TRBJ2-5
d_gene: -
abundance: -
v_gene: TRBV9

CDR3nt: TGTGCCAGCAGCCTGGGACAGGGAGGCTGGGAGCAGTACTTC
CDR3aa: CASSLGQGGWEQYF
j_gene: TRBJ2-7
d_gene: TRBD1
abundance: -
v_gene: TRBV7-6

CDR3nt: TGTGCCAGCAGTTTACTGACGGAGGGAGACGGCTACACCTTC
CDR3aa: CASSLLTEGDGYTF
j_gene: TRBJ1-2
d_gene: -
abundance: -
v_gene: TRBV6-6

CDR3nt: TGTGCCAGCAGTTACTCTGGGACTACCGATGAGCAGTTCTTC
CDR3aa: CASSYSGTTDEQFF
j_gene: TRBJ2-1
d_gene: TRBD2
abundance: -
v_gene: TRBV6-6

CDR3nt: TGCGCCAGCAGCTTAGCCTGGGCAGGAAATAATTCACCCCTCCACTTT
CDR3aa: CASSLAWAGNNSPLHF
j_gene: TRBJ1-6
d_gene: -
abundance: -
v_gene: TRBV5-1

CDR3nt: TGTGCCAGCAGCTTAGCGATCGGGGACTTAAAGTCACCCCTCCACTTT
CDR3aa: CASSLAIGDLKSPLHF
j_gene: TRBJ1-6
d_gene: -
abundance: -
v_gene: TRBV7-9

CDR3nt: TGTGCCAGCAGCTTACCCGGTAGCAATCAGCCCCAGCATTTT
CDR3aa: CASSLPGSNQPQHF
j_gene: TRBJ1-5
d_gene: -
abundance: -
v_gene: TRBV7-6

CDR3nt: TGTGCCAGCAGCGAACGGGGTTTTGGAAACACCATATATTTT
CDR3aa: CASSERGFGNTIYF
j_gene: TRBJ1-3
d_gene: -
abundance: -
v_gene: TRBV6-1

CDR3nt: TGTGCCAGTATGGAGGGAGCGGCTAATGAAAAACTGTTTTTT
CDR3aa: CASMEGAANEKLFF
j_gene: TRBJ1-4
d_gene: -
abundance: -
v_gene: TRBV19